This T cell receptor beta chain comes out of a study of human T cells and chemical hapten exposure. Findings of the study overall: The donor cohort had alopecia, so its immune response may not match that of healthy people. DPC sensitization left the count of TCRs above 1 in 1000 unchanged.

This clonotype appeared many times. Its antigen remains unknown. Within the library, unique molecular identifiers were attached to each individual cDNA molecule. A single record per CDR3 protein comes from TCRdb applying MiXCR to the RACE reads. The repertoire consists of some 380,000 distinct CDR3 sequences, with approximately 5.1% occurring once and the leading ten covering approximately 2.5%. V dropped 1 base and J dropped 4 bases, with 14 bases sitting between them. The CDR3 has 16 amino acids. CDR1 and CDR2 (germline): LGHDT, YNNKEL (reference sequence). Time point defined: patch test 1, 2 weeks after DPC sensitization. The treatment: therapeutic diphenylcyclopropenone sensitization with weekly scalp DPC.

The chain joins TRBV3-1 to TRBJ1-5, with D unresolved. The material was whole blood, obtained in connection with sensitization to the hapten diphenylcyclopropenone (DPC). This TCR was sampled from a woman in her forties or fifties with alopecia areata. Some clones in this sample may be carry-over from other donors' samples. The CDR3 is CASSQASRAANQPQHF. The DNA for the CDR3 is TGTGCCAGCAGCCAAGCCTCCCGGGCAGCAAATCAGCCCCAGCATTTT. Together with reference TRBV3-1 and TRBJ1-5, the CDR3 gives the full variable domain: DTAVSQTPKYLVTQMGNDKSIKCEQNLGHDTMYWYKQDSKKFLKIMFSYNNKELIINETVPNRFSPKSPDKAHLNLHINSLELGDSAVYFCASSQASRAANQPQHFGDGTRLSIL.